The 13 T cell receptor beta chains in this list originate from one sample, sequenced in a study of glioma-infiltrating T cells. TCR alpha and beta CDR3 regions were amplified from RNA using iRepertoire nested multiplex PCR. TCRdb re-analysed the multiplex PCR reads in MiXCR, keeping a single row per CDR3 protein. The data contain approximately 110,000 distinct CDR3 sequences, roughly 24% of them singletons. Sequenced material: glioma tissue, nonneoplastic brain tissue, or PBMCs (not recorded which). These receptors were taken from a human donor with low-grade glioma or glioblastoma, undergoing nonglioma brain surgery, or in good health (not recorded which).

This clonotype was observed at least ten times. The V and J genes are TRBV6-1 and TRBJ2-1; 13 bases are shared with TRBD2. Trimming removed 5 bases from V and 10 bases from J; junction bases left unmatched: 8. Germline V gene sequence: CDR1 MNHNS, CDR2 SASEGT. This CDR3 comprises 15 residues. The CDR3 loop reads CASSRTSGSPGEQFF. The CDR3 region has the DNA TGTGCCAGCAGTCGGACTAGCGGGAGTCCAGGAGAGCAGTTCTTC.

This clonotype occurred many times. CDR3 amino acids: CASSQAGANVLTF. DNA of the CDR3: TGTGCCAGCAGCCAAGCTGGGGCCAACGTCCTGACTTTC. This chain links TRBV14 with TRBJ2-6; D unclear. This CDR3 has 13 amino acids. CDR1 and CDR2 from the germline V gene are SGHDN and FVKESK. Trimming pared 1 base from V and 2 bases from J, leaving 0 bases between.

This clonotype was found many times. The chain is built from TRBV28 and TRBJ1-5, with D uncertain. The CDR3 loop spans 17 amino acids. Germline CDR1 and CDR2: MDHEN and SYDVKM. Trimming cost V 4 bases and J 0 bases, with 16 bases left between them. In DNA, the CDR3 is TGTGCCAGCAGTTCCCTAGACGGACGGTATAGCAATCAGCCCCAGCATTTT. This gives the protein CASSSLDGRYSNQPQHF.

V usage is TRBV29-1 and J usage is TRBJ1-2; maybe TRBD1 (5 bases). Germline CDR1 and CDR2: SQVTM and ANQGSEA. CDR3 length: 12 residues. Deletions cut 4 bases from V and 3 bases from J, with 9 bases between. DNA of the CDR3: TGCAGCGTTGGAGGGGAATACTATGGCTACACCTTC. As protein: CSVGGEYYGYTF.

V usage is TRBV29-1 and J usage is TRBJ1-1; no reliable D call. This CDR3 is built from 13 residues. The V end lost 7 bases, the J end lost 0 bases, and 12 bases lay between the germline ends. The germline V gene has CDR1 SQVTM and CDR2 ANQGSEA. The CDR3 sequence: CSGVGLLNTEAFF. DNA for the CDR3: TGCAGCGGCGTGGGCTTACTGAACACTGAAGCTTTCTTT.

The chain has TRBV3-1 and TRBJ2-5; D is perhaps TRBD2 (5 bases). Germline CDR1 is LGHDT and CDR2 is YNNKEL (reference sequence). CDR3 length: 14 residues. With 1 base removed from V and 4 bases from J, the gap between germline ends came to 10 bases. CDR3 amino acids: CASSQGERGETQYF. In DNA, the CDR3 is TGTGCCAGCAGCCAAGGGGAGCGAGGAGAGACCCAGTACTTC.

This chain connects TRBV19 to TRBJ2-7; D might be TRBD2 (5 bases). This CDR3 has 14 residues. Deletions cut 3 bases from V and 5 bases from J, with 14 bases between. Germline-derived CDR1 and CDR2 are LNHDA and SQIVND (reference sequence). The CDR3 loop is CASSMGPTRDEQYF. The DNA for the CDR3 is TGTGCCAGTAGTATGGGCCCAACTAGAGACGAGCAGTACTTC.

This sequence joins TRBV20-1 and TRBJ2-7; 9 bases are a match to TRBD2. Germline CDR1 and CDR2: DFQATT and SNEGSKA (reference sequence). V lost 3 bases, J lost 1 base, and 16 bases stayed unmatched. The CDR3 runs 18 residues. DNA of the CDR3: TGCAGTGCTAGGGGTGCTACGGGACTAGCCCGAGGGTCCTACGAGCAGTACTTC. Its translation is CSARGATGLARGSYEQYF.

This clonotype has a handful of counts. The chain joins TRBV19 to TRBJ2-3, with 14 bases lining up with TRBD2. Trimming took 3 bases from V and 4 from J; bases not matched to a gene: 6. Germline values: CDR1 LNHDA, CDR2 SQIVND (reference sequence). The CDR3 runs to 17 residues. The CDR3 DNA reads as TGTGCCAGTAGTATGTCGGGACTAGCGGGAGACGCAGATACGCAGTATTTT. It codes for CASSMSGLAGDADTQYF.

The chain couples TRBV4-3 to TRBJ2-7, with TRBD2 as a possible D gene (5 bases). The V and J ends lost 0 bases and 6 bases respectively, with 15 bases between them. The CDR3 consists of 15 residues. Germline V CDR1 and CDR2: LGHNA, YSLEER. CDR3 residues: CASSQEDSGQREQYF. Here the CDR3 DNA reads TGCGCCAGCAGCCAAGAGGACTCCGGCCAGCGCGAGCAGTACTTC.

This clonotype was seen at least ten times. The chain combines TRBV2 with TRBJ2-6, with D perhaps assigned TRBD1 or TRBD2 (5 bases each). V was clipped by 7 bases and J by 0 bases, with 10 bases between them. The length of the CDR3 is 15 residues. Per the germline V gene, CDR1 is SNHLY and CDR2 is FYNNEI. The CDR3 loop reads CASIRDASGANVLTF. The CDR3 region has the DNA TGTGCCAGCATCCGGGACGCCTCTGGGGCCAACGTCCTGACTTTC.

The CDR3 DNA sequence: TGTGCCAGCTCACCACAGGCCCAGGGACCCACAGATACGCAGTATTTT. Amino acid sequence: CASSPQAQGPTDTQYF. The V gene is TRBV18, the J gene TRBJ2-3; D may be TRBD1 or TRBD2 (5 bases each). The V end was cut by 1 base, the J end by 2 bases, with 13 bases between. CDR3 length: 16 amino acids. CDR1 and CDR2 (germline): KGHSH, LQKENI.

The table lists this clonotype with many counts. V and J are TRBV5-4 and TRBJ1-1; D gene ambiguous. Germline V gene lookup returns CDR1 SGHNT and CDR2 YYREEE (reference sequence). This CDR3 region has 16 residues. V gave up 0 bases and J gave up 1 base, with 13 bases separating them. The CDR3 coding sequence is TGTGCCAGCAGCTTGGATGCGGTCAATGCGAACACTGAAGCTTTCTTT. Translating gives CASSLDAVNANTEAFF.